A single TCR beta chain is shown here with its context. Its cognate antigen has yet to be identified. One end of the junction does not line up with germline, which may come from a read error. Genomic DNA was isolated using the Qiagen DNeasy kit from unsorted PBMCs as well as from negatively selected CD4+ and CD8+ fractions. TCR beta CDR3 regions were subjected to amplification by immunoSEQ multiplex PCR with primers that anneal to V and J segments. Amplification bias was minimized using a synthetic immune receptor repertoire, and residual bias was removed computationally after sequencing. Per the original workflow: Repertoire diversity was quantified as the Shannon entropy index using custom Python scripts. Unsorted, CD4+ and CD8+ repertoires were analyzed separately, except in combined analyses where CD4+ and CD8+ sequences were merged in silico. Clonal expansion was defined as a frequency increase of at least 2-fold after treatment compared with C1D1, and clones undetected at baseline were assigned a pseudocount of 0.5. Clones with 0 or 1 copy at C1D1 were classified as singleton clones, and clones with 2 or more copies were classified as non-singleton clones. Clones expanded in unsorted samples were annotated as CD4+, CD8+ or unknown by matching protein sequences in sorted samples from the same patient. Wilcoxon tests on paired samples were used to test changes in diversity from C1D1 to C4D1. The table comes from immuneACCESS by way of TCRdb, which keeps in-frame sequences with V and J called. Part of the clones is missing from these tables; in studies checked, under half for an unresolved V gene and the rest for unknown reasons. For V, J and clone size, that table is used; D and trimming come from the DNA. This sample lists 25,000 to 35,000 clones; 85% were detected once. The ten biggest clones cover less than 3% of the sample.

The time point label here, explained by the study, means: cycle 4 day 1 (C4D1), after 5 to 7 weeks of nivolumab. All trial patients had relapsed after autologous stem cell transplantation, with cohorts A, B and C differing in prior brentuximab vedotin exposure. Magnetic negative selection with a Miltenyi CD4+ T cell isolation kit was used to purify CD4+ T cells from thawed PBMCs. The trial cohort was composed of 56 patients with relapsed/refractory classical Hodgkin lymphoma, for whom complete response, partial response or progressive disease was recorded as best overall response. Trial patients were treated with single-agent nivolumab in the multi-cohort phase II CheckMate 205 trial. An independent review committee assessed best overall response by applying the 2007 International Working Group response criteria. Trial PBMCs were obtained immediately prior to nivolumab initiation (C1D1) and on therapy at cycle 2 day 1 and cycle 4 day 1. Peripheral blood was collected in 8 mL Vacutainer Cell Preparation Tubes, from which PBMCs were isolated by centrifugation and then cryopreserved. Purified CD4+ and CD8+ fractions were generated only in cases for which an additional PBMC sample was available. Magnetically labelled cells were removed on LS columns in a quadroMACS separator, and the flow-through was retained as the purified fraction.

The data stem from a study of PD-1 blockade in classical Hodgkin lymphoma (dated by TCRdb to 2018 to 2021). Turning to the overall study: Nivolumab dosing was 3 mg/kg intravenously every 2 weeks, continuing until either disease progression or unacceptable toxicity. The study used TCR beta sequencing and CyTOF to define a peripheral blood immune signature of response to PD-1 blockade in classical Hodgkin lymphoma.

The CDR3 sequence holds 16 residues, the cysteine and phenylalanine included. Here the CDR3 DNA is all that survives: 48 bases in frame from base 1. The germline V gene (reference sequence) sets CDR1 to GTSNPN and CDR2 to SVGIG. On the study overall, not on this receptor specifically: A significant rise by C4D1 was seen in CD4+ but not CD8+ TCR diversity (p=0.0027 vs p=0.16), with the rise being most apparent in complete responders (p=0.02). Baseline TCR diversity was reported to be lower in newly diagnosed patients than in healthy donors and to be lower still in relapsed/refractory patients. Patients starting nivolumab less than 1 year after ASCT had lower diversity and were excluded from later analyses to avoid confounding by immune reconstitution. Among trial patients, those achieving complete response had baseline diversity similar to that of newly diagnosed patients, while diversity was significantly lower in partial responders and progressors. The study was restricted to a single clinical trial cohort, and the causes of repertoire differences, possibly disease activity or prior therapy, were left undefined.

The source material was CD4+ T cells from blood, sampled before the fourth cycle of nivolumab. The TCR originated in a human donor with classical Hodgkin lymphoma. The chain is assembled from TRBV30 and TRBJ2-3; 14 central bases correspond to TRBD2. The CDR3 in this case is CAWSVGTSGSIDTQYF. Here is the DNA: TGTGCCTGGAGTGTTGGGACTAGCGGGAGCATAGATACGCAGTATTTT.